This TCR beta chain was identified during a study of blood T cells in healthy people across ages. Overall study findings and caveats: Strongly correlated with naive T cell percentage was TCR beta diversity. Expanded clonotype changes were possibly confounded by unknown donor CMV status. The study regarded diversity estimates from one million T cells as underestimates.

Isolation per sample recovered at least 6 million PBMCs. A second PCR of roughly 7 to 11 cycles used a sample-barcoded 5' primer and a J-beta primer mix. One entry per CDR3 protein results from TCRdb running MiXCR on the 5' RACE reads. Of some 1.6 million distinct CDR3 sequences in the sample, around 36% are singletons; the top ten hold over 9%. The CDR3 contains 13 residues. Germline CDR1 LGHDT, CDR2 YNNKEL (reference sequence). This clonotype was seen more than once but under ten times. Its specificity is not known. The TCR comes from a woman aged 25 to 39 in good health. Sequencing was performed on blood. The V and J genes are TRBV3-1 and TRBJ2-5, with D possibly called TRBD1 or TRBD2 (5 bases each). The DNA end is more similar to TRBJ2-7, so the J call may be wrong. The CDR3: CASSPRVGGEQYF. The CDR3 DNA follows: TGTGCCAGCAGCCCGCGGGTTGGGGGCGAGCAGTACTTC.